This record concerns one TCR beta chain sequence. Its matching antigen is unknown. CDR3 size: 15 residues. Per germline, CDR1 SNHLY and CDR2 FYNNEI. The V and J ends lost 8 bases and 0 bases respectively, with 13 bases between them. This record comes from a study of OX40 agonist ivuxolimab in advanced cancers. Broader study findings: Determination of antigen specificity was not performed for the expanded peripheral T cells. Averaging showed that CD8+ T cells had more expanded clones than CD4+ did. Nonresponders, in some cases, also had low normalized T-cell clonal expansion. Clonal expansion from baseline to week 6 occurred in both CD4+ and CD8+ T cells.

Sequenced by immunoSEQ multiplex PCR; TCRdb stores in-frame clones only, minus some. This sample has about 64,000 clones, with around nine tenths found just once. The clonotype comes from an adult with an advanced solid tumor such as melanoma, head and neck, liver or kidney cancer. The rearrangement links TRBV2 to TRBJ1-4; no clear D. The source material was CD4+ or CD8+ T cells sorted from blood, sampled in a trial of the OX40 agonist ivuxolimab. The CDR3 reads CASFRGDATNEKLFF. CDR3 nucleotide sequence: TGTGCCAGCTTTCGAGGTGATGCAACTAATGAAAAACTGTTTTTT.